The 2 T cell receptor beta chains listed next were all sequenced from one sample in a study of identical twins. One entry per CDR3 protein, called by TCRdb with MiXCR from the 5' RACE reads. The sample carries about 470,000 distinct CDR3 sequences, more than 20% recorded once. This same sample was also taken into another study, of T cells expressing NK-cell markers.

Sample: CD4+ T cells sorted from blood. These receptors all stem from a young woman in good health.

The CDR3 region is CASSGPGLASTGELFF. The CDR3 coding sequence is TGCGCCAGCAGTGGGCCGGGACTAGCGAGCACCGGGGAGCTGTTTTTT. The rearrangement joins TRBV5-1 to TRBJ2-2, with 10 bases matching TRBD2. Per germline, CDR1 SGHRS and CDR2 YFSETQ. The CDR3 is 16 residues long. Germline trimming cut 5 bases from V and 4 bases from J; bases unmatched to any gene: 8.

This clonotype was seen only a few times. The chain is built from TRBV29-1 and TRBJ2-1; 7 bases map to TRBD2. There are 13 residues in the CDR3. V trimming: 7 bases; J trimming: 5 bases; junction bases outside the gene matches: 8. Per germline, CDR1 SQVTM and CDR2 ANQGSEA. Here the CDR3 DNA reads TGCAGCGCCAGAAGTCGGGGGGACAATGAGCAGTTCTTC. Residues: CSARSRGDNEQFF.